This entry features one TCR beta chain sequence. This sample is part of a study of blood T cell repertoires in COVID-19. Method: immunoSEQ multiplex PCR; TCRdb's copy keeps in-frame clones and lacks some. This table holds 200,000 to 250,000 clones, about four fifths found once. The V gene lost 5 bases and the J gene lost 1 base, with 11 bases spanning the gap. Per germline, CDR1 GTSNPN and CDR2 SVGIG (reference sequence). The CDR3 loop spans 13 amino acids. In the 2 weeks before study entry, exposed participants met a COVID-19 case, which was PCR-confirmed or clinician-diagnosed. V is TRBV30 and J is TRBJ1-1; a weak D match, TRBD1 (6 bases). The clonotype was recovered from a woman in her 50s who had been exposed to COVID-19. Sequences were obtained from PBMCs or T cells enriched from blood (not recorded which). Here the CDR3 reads CAWGLGGNTEAFF. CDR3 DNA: TGTGCCTGGGGTCTAGGGGGGAACACTGAAGCTTTCTTT.